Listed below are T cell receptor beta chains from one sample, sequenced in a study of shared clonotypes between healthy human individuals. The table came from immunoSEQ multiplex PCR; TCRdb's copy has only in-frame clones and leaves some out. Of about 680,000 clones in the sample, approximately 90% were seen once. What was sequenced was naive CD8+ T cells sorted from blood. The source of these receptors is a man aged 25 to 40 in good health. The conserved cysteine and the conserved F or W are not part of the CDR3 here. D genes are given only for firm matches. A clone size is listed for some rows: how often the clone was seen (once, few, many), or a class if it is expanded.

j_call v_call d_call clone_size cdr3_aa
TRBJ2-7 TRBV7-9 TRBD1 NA ASSAIWDSSYEQY
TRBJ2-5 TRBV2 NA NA ASETASDLETQY
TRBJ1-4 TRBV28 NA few ASSFYRGATNEKLF
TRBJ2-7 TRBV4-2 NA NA ASSQVAGSSYEQY
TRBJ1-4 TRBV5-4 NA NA ASSLDRNEKLF
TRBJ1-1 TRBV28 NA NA ASSFRQFDTEAF
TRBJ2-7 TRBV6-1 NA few AITTPPYEQY
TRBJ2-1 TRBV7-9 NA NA ASSLSGEQF
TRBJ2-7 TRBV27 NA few ASSRTSSYEQY
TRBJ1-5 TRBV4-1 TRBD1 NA ASSQDPAGGPQGQH
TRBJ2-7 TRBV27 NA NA ASSFGGGREQY
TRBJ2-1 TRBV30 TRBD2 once AWIATSSEDEQF
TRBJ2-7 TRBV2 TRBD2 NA ASSVIAGGYEQY
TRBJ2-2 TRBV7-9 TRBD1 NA ASSQGVQVHTGELF
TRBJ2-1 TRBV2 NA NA ASSENFGVNEQF
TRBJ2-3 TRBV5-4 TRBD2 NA ASSEAGVRTDTQY
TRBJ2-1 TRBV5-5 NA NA ASSLAGSKDEQF
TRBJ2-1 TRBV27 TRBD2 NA ASSHRGEYNEQF
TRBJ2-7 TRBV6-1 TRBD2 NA ASSEVPSGEQY
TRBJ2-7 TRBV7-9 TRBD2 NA ASSSTNFGLAYEQY
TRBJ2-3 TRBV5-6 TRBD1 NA ASTPGQKTPADTQY
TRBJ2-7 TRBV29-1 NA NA SVADGEQY
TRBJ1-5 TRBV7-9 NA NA ASSRGNQPQH
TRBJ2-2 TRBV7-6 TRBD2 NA PRRGENTGELF
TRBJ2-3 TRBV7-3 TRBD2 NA ASSFLAGGPTDTQY
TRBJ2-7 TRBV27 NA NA ASSYARDLAYEQY
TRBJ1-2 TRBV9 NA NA ASSDRDGVGGYGYT
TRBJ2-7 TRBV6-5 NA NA ASSQGFYEQY
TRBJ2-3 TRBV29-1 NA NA SVGPHRGDTDTQY
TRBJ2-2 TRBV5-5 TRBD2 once ASSLGSGRVRTGELF
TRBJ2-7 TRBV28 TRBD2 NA ASSGDPGTSRYEQY
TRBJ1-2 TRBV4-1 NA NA ASSQESGRSWSYGYT